Listed below are T cell receptor beta chains from one sample, sequenced in a study of blood T cell repertoires in COVID-19. The protocol was immunoSEQ multiplex PCR, while the TCRdb copy is restricted to in-frame clones and leaves out a portion. The sample lists a few hundred thousand clones; roughly 88% were seen once. The specimen sequenced was PBMCs or T cells enriched from blood (not recorded which). These receptors came from a woman aged 40-49 years who had been exposed to COVID-19. Both conserved end residues are part of each CDR3. The D gene is left open where the match is weak. Size values are once, few and many counts, or a class for expanded clones, and some rows have none.

clone_size	d_call	v_call	j_call	cdr3_nt	cdr3_aa
NA	TRBD1	TRBV6-1	TRBJ1-5	TGTGCCAGCAGTGACCAGGGGGCGAATCAGCCCCAGCATTTT	CASSDQGANQPQHF
once	TRBD1	TRBV19	TRBJ1-2	TGTGCCAGTAAGGCGCAGGGGGCTTGGTATGGCTACACCTTC	CASKAQGAWYGYTF
NA	TRBD1	TRBV6-5	TRBJ1-1	TGTGCCAGCACCCGGACAGGGGACACCACTGAAGCTTTCTTT	CASTRTGDTTEAFF
NA	NA	TRBV19	TRBJ2-2	TGTGCCAGTATGAGAGGGATGAACACCGGGGAGCTGTTTTTT	CASMRGMNTGELFF
NA	NA	TRBV28	TRBJ1-5	TGTGCCAGCAGTTTGCCCAGGTCTAGCAATCAGCCCCAGCATTTT	CASSLPRSSNQPQHF
NA	TRBD1	TRBV29-1	TRBJ2-5	TGCAGCGTCATGGGACAGGGAAAGACCCAGTACTTC	CSVMGQGKTQYF
NA	TRBD1	TRBV6-4	TRBJ2-2	TGTGCCAGCAGAGGACAGGGGGCGACCGGGGAGCTGTTTTTT	CASRGQGATGELFF
NA	TRBD1	TRBV28	TRBJ2-3	TGTGCCAGCAGCAGTTTAAGGGCCACAGGGGTTACGCAGTATTTT	CASSSLRATGVTQYF
NA	NA	TRBV4-3	TRBJ2-7	TGCGCCAGCAGCCAGGAGTTTGGACAGCTCTACGAGCAGTACTTC	CASSQEFGQLYEQYF
NA	NA	TRBV7-9	TRBJ2-5	TGTGCCAGCAGCATCTGGACAGTTCAAGAGACCCAGTACTTC	CASSIWTVQETQYF
NA	TRBD1	TRBV19	TRBJ1-4	TGTGCCAGTAGTCCCGCAGTAGGGACAGGGGGTGAAAAACTGTTTTTT	CASSPAVGTGGEKLFF
NA	NA	TRBV5-4	TRBJ1-5	TGTGCCAGCAGCTTTGGACAGAACAATCAGCCCCAGCATTTT	CASSFGQNNQPQHF
NA	NA	TRBV28	TRBJ1-5	TGTGCCAGCAGGGGTGGCGGGAGTCAGCCCCAGCATTTT	CASRGGGSQPQHF
NA	TRBD1	TRBV28	TRBJ1-2	TGTGCCAGCAGGACCGAACAGGGGAGAGTTTATGGCTACACCTTC	CASRTEQGRVYGYTF
NA	TRBD1	TRBV19	TRBJ2-1	TGTGCCAGCATGAGGAATACGGGACAGAATGAGCAGTTCTTC	CASMRNTGQNEQFF
NA	NA	TRBV9	TRBJ1-1	TGTGCCAGCACCGTGCTAGAGATTAACACTGAAGCTTTCTTT	CASTVLEINTEAFF
NA	NA	TRBV28	TRBJ2-7	TGTGCCAGCAGGGTCCAGTCCCCCAACTACGAGCAGTACTTC	CASRVQSPNYEQYF
NA	NA	TRBV6-1	TRBJ2-3	TGTGCCAGCAGTGAGGGGCCCATCGATACGCAGTATTTT	CASSEGPIDTQYF
once	NA	TRBV4-3	TRBJ1-4	TGCGCCAGCAGCCAAGACAGGGATGAAAAACTGTTTTTT	CASSQDRDEKLFF
few	NA	TRBV28	TRBJ1-2	TGTGCCAGCAGTTTTCTGGGCAGGGAGGAGAGAAACTATGGCTACACCTTC	CASSFLGREERNYGYTF
NA	TRBD1	TRBV5-1	TRBJ1-5	TGCGCCAGCAGCTTGGGAGACAGGGATAATCAGCCCCAGCATTTT	CASSLGDRDNQPQHF
NA	NA	TRBV3-1/TRBV3-2	TRBJ1-2	TGTGCCAGCAGCCATCTGGGTCGGGGAATTAACTATGGCTACACCTTC	CASSHLGRGINYGYTF
NA	NA	TRBV28	TRBJ1-2	TGTGCCAGCAGTTTCTCCCAGGGAAGGACGGGCTACACCTTC	CASSFSQGRTGYTF
once	NA	TRBV7-2	TRBJ2-3	TGTGCCAGCAGCTTAACAGGGGGGGGTACAGATACGCAGTATTTT	CASSLTGGGTDTQYF
NA	NA	TRBV14	TRBJ2-3	TGTGCCAGCAGCCAATTCCCGGGACTCCTCACAGATACGCAGTATTTT	CASSQFPGLLTDTQYF
NA	NA	TRBV3-1/TRBV3-2	TRBJ2-1	TGTGCCAGCAGCCAAGATTGGCCCCTTAATGAGCAGTTCTTC	CASSQDWPLNEQFF
once	TRBD1	TRBV29-1	TRBJ2-6	TGCAGCGTAAGAACTGACAGGGGGTTGGGCTCTGGGGCCAACGTCCTGACTTTC	CSVRTDRGLGSGANVLTF
NA	NA	TRBV12-3/TRBV12-4	TRBJ1-6	TGTGCCAGCAGTCTTGGGGGGGGGTCACCCCTCCACTTT	CASSLGGGSPLHF
NA	NA	TRBV10-1	TRBJ1-5	TGCGCCAGCAGTTTTGACCCAGAGGACTATCAGCCCCAGCATTTT	CASSFDPEDYQPQHF
NA	TRBD1	TRBV7-3	TRBJ2-7	TGTGCCAGCAGCCAAATGGCGGGACAGGGGGACGAGCAGTACTTC	CASSQMAGQGDEQYF
NA	NA	TRBV3-1/TRBV3-2	TRBJ1-2	TGTGCCAGCACCGCGGCGACACTGGGGGGTAACTATGGCTACACCTTC	CASTAATLGGNYGYTF
NA	TRBD1	TRBV15	TRBJ1-5	TGTGCCACCAGCAGAGACGGGACAGGGAGGGATCAGCCCCAGCATTTT	CATSRDGTGRDQPQHF
NA	TRBD1	TRBV5-3	TRBJ1-2	TGTGCCAGAAGCCCCGACAGGGGTTATGGCTACACCTTC	CARSPDRGYGYTF
NA	TRBD2	TRBV14	TRBJ2-6	TGTGCCAGCAGCCGTAGCGGGGGGGTCTCTGGGGCCAACGTCCTGACTTTC	CASSRSGGVSGANVLTF
NA	NA	TRBV7-9	TRBJ1-1	TGTGCCAGCAGCCCGGACTTAAGGGATACTGAAGCTTTCTTT	CASSPDLRDTEAFF
NA	NA	TRBV13	TRBJ1-1	TGTGCCAGCAGCTTAGGAGGAGGGAACACTGAAGCTTTCTTT	CASSLGGGNTEAFF
NA	TRBD1	TRBV30	TRBJ1-6	TGTGCCTGGGGACAGGGGAATTCACCCCTCCACTTT	CAWGQGNSPLHF